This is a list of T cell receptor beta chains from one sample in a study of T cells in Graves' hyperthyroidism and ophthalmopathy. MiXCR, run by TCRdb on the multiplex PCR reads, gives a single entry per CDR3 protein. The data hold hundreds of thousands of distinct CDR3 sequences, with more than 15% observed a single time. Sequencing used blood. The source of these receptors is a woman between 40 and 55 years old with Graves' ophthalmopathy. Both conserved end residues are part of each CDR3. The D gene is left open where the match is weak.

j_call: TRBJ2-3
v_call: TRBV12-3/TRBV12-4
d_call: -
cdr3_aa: CASSFSGKDTQYF

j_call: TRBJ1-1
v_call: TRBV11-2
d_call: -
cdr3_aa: CASSQGHLFNTEAFF

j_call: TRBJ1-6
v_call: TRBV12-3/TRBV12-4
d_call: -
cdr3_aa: CASSWKGGHSPLHF

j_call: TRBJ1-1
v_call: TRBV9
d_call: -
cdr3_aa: CASSGGKWNTEAFF

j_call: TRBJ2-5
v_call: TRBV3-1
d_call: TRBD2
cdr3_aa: CASSQVASGGLRGETQYF

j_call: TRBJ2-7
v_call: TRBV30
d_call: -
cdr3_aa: CAWSTGVEQYF

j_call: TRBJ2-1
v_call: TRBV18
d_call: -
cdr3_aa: CASSRPGAPSYNEQFF

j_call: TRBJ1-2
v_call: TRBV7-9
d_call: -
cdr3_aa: CASTGDSLVGYTF

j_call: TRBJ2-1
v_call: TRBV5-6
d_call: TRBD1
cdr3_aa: CASSTDRDLSNEQFF

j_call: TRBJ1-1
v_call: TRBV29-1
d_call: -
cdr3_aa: CSGEGGRGTEAFF

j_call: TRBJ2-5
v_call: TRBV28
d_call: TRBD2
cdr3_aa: CASTGGDRQYF

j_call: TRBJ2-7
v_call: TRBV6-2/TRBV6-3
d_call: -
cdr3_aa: CASSSLGGEQYF

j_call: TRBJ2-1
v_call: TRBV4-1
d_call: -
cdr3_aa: CASSQAIVGLRANEQFF

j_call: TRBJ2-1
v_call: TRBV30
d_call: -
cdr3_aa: CAWRPMGYNEQFF

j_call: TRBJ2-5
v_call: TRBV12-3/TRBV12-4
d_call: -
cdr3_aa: CASSSWEKETQYF

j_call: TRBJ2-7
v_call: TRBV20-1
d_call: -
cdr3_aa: CSARDISTGKDEQYF

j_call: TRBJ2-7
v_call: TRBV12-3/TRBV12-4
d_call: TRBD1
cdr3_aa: CASSFYRGEGNEQYF

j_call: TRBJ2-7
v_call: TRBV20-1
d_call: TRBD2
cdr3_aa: CSASFPPGPGREQYF

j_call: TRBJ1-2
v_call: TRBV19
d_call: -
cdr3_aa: CASSIRGDGYTF

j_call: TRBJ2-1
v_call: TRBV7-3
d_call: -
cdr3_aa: CASSLSRSNEQFF

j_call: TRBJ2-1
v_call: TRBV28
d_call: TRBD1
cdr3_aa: CASSLQTGVRDYPYNEQFF

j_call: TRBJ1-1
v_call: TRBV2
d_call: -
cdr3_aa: CASSEVRNTEAFF

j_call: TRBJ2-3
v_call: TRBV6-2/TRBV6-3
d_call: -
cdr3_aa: CASSSARAGGTDTQYF

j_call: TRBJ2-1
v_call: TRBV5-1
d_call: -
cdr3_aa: CASSLGGVGGHYEQFF

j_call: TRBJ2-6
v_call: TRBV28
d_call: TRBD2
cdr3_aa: CASSPGREGANVLTF

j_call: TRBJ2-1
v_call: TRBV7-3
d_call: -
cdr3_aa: CASSWQAGSYNEQFF

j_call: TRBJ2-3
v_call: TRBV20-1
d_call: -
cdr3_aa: CSAEWGDEDTQYF

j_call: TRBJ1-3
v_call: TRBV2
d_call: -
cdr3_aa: CASSKGGNTIYF

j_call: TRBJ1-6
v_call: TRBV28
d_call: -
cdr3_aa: CATLHGGENSPLHF

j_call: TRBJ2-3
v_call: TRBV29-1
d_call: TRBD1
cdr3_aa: CSGGRGQTDTQYF

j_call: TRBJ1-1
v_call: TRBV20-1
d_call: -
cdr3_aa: CSAAGVMNTEAFF

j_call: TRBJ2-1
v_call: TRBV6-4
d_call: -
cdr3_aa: CASSDSGGPHNEQFF

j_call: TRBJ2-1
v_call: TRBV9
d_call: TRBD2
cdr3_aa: CASSREGGPYYNEQFF

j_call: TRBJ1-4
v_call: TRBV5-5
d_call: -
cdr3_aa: CASSLMGADEKLFF

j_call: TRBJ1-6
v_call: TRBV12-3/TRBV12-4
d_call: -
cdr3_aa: CASSLMGGSDSPLHF

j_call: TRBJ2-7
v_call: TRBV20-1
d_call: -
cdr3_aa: CSARKADYEQYF

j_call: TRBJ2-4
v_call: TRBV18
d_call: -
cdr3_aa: CASSPLGAAKNIQYF